This TCR beta chain was retrieved from a study of blood T cell repertoires in COVID-19 (TCRdb year 2020). Regarding the research as a whole: Samples covering the acute and convalescent phases of COVID-19 were provided by collaborators in the United States, Italy and Spain. The material from the prospective study consisted of cDNA or gDNA derived from T cells, B-cell-depleted T cells, or PBMCs. Subjects who had been exposed to COVID-19, were actively infected with it, or had recovered from it provided the deeply sampled blood TCRbeta repertoires that made up the dataset. The repertoires were released in a freely available public database meant as a resource for research on the immune response to SARS-CoV-2. The samples were drawn from two sources: the first 160 participants of the ongoing ImmuneRACE study, and over 1,000 subjects contributed by 6 global collaborators. A de-identified subject ID, COVID-19 status, age in years and sex were almost always included in the sample metadata. Where available, HLA class I and class II types were obtained from metadata supplied by the sample provider rather than from assay-based typing. On the study overall, not on this receptor specifically: The amount of clinical and demographic metadata varied by source and participant and was provided uncurated.

TCRbeta CDR3 regions were amplified from genomic DNA by means of the immunoSEQ Assay, a bias-controlled multiplex PCR. On the study's bioinformatics: Nucleated cell counts per sample were estimated from amplification of reference gene primers within the assay. Sequence reads were collapsed and filtered to measure the absolute abundance of every unique TCRbeta CDR3 rearrangement. For each sample, productive Simpson clonality was calculated as the square root of Simpson's diversity index across productive rearrangements. Sourced from immuneACCESS, this table was stored by TCRdb with only in-frame sequences that have V and J called. A share of the clones is absent; for the studies checked, an unresolved V gene accounts for under half, and the remainder has no known explanation. V and J calls plus clone size are reproduced from that table; the DNA served to infer D and trimming. A total of about 250,000 clones appear in this sample, approximately 83% of them only once. The biggest ten clones account for 3.5% to 4.5% of the sample.

Participants in the prospective study were aged about 18 to 95 years, lived in 24 United States geographic areas, and enrolled through a virtual design. Cohort assignment in the prospective study relied on participant-reported clinical history from a screening survey and a study questionnaire. ImmuneRACE Cohort 3 recovered participants were defined by two consecutive negative NP/OP PCR tests, healthcare professional clearance, or symptom resolution. In the prospective study, mobile phlebotomists collected whole blood, serum and a nasopharyngeal or oropharyngeal swab from each participant. Participants in the prospective study had the option to provide additional blood draws and questionnaires over an approximately 2-month period. Prospective study blood samples were shipped either frozen or at room temperature before DNA extraction. Of note for this clone: Its antigen remains unidentified. No much larger clonotype is one base removed from it; base qualities were not supplied.

The source of this sequence is a woman aged 30 to 39 who had recovered from COVID-19. The specimen sequenced was PBMCs or T cells enriched from blood (not recorded which).

CDR3 sequence: CASSLQGGYEQYF. The DNA reads as follows: TGTGCCAGCAGCCTCCAGGGGGGCTACGAGCAGTACTTC. In this chain, TRBV5-6 is recombined with TRBJ2-7, with TRBD1 perhaps the D gene, on 7 matching bases. Deletion took 4 bases off V and 3 bases off J, with a span of 11 bases between the germline ends. The CDR3 starts with the cysteine, ends with the phenylalanine, and has 13 residues. The read is trimmed to its CDR3 DNA, 39 bases read in frame from base 1. CDR1 and CDR2 were assigned from the germline V gene as SGHDT and YYEEEE.